Listed below are T cell receptor beta chains from one sample, sequenced in a study of patients and donors after allogeneic stem cell transplantation. MiXCR, run by TCRdb on the RT-PCR reads, gives a single entry per CDR3 protein. The sample includes about a million distinct CDR3 sequences, about a sixth of them seen just once. The sample consisted of blood, either unsorted or a sorted T cell fraction (not recorded which). The receptors shown here come from a human donor who was either an allogeneic HSCT recipient or a stem cell or donor lymphocyte infusion donor (not recorded which). It is not recorded whose cells these are; they may come from a transplant donor. CDR3s include the opening cysteine and the closing phenylalanine or tryptophan. The order of the fields is J gene, V gene, D gene, clone size, CDR3 protein, CDR3 DNA. The D gene is left open where the match is weak. A clone size is listed for some rows: how often the clone was seen (once, few, many), or a class if it is expanded.

j_gene: TRBJ1-1; v_gene: TRBV6-1; d_gene: .; abundance: few; CDR3aa: CASLRVLGHTEAFF; CDR3nt: TGTGCCAGCCTACGGGTCTTAGGGCACACTGAAGCTTTCTTT
j_gene: TRBJ1-1; v_gene: TRBV7-2; d_gene: .; abundance: few; CDR3aa: CASSQRDTRAAFF; CDR3nt: TGTGCCAGCAGCCAGAGGGACACCCGAGCGGCTTTCTTT
j_gene: TRBJ1-6; v_gene: TRBV20-1; d_gene: .; abundance: .; CDR3aa: CSAREGGHSYNSPLHF; CDR3nt: TGCAGTGCTAGAGAGGGGGGACACTCCTATAATTCACCCCTCCACTTT
j_gene: TRBJ2-1; v_gene: TRBV30; d_gene: .; abundance: .; CDR3aa: CAWSVARPYNEQFF; CDR3nt: TGTGCCTGGAGTGTAGCGAGGCCCTACAATGAGCAGTTCTTC
j_gene: TRBJ2-6; v_gene: TRBV18; d_gene: TRBD1; abundance: .; CDR3aa: CASSPPTGASSGANVLTF; CDR3nt: TGTGCCAGCTCACCCCCAACAGGGGCCAGCTCTGGGGCCAACGTCCTGACTTTC
j_gene: TRBJ2-7; v_gene: TRBV11-2; d_gene: TRBD2; abundance: .; CDR3aa: CASSLSSGGKNYEQYF; CDR3nt: TGTGCCAGCAGCTTATCCTCGGGAGGGAAAAACTACGAGCAGTACTTC
j_gene: TRBJ2-7; v_gene: TRBV7-3; d_gene: TRBD2; abundance: .; CDR3aa: CASSLTPLAGGPSEQYF; CDR3nt: TGTGCCAGCAGCTTAACTCCTTTAGCGGGAGGGCCTTCCGAGCAGTACTTC
j_gene: TRBJ2-5; v_gene: TRBV9; d_gene: .; abundance: few; CDR3aa: CASSVDAGRQETQYF; CDR3nt: TGTGCCAGCAGCGTAGATGCAGGCCGCCAAGAGACCCAGTACTTC
j_gene: TRBJ1-5; v_gene: TRBV7-9; d_gene: TRBD1; abundance: few; CDR3aa: CASSSPGQGLETQHF; CDR3nt: TGTGCCAGCAGCTCTCCGGGACAGGGATTAGAAACCCAGCATTTT
j_gene: TRBJ1-2; v_gene: TRBV29-1; d_gene: TRBD1; abundance: .; CDR3aa: CSVDLGQGDGYTF; CDR3nt: TGCAGCGTTGATTTGGGACAGGGGGACGGCTACACCTTC
j_gene: TRBJ2-3; v_gene: TRBV15; d_gene: .; abundance: .; CDR3aa: CATSREPYIKPTDTQYF; CDR3nt: TGTGCCACCAGCAGAGAACCATACATAAAGCCGACAGATACGCAGTATTTT
j_gene: TRBJ1-5; v_gene: TRBV29-1; d_gene: TRBD1; abundance: many; CDR3aa: CSVTGTGGGQPQHF; CDR3nt: TGCAGCGTGACCGGGACAGGGGGGGGTCAGCCCCAGCATTTT
j_gene: TRBJ2-1; v_gene: TRBV6-1; d_gene: .; abundance: .; CDR3aa: CASRPTTRVGPYNEQFF; CDR3nt: TGTGCCAGCCGCCCAACAACCCGGGTGGGCCCCTACAATGAGCAGTTCTTC
j_gene: TRBJ1-5; v_gene: TRBV6-1; d_gene: .; abundance: .; CDR3aa: CASSMDRFNQPQHF; CDR3nt: TGTGCCAGCAGTATGGACAGATTCAATCAGCCCCAGCATTTT
j_gene: TRBJ1-2; v_gene: TRBV7-2; d_gene: .; abundance: .; CDR3aa: CASSPTLQGGYGYTF; CDR3nt: TGTGCCAGCAGCCCCACCTTGCAGGGTGGGTATGGCTACACCTTC
j_gene: TRBJ2-5; v_gene: TRBV12-3/TRBV12-4; d_gene: .; abundance: many; CDR3aa: CASSGTFQETQYF; CDR3nt: TGTGCCAGCAGCGGGACTTTTCAAGAGACCCAGTACTTC
j_gene: TRBJ2-3; v_gene: TRBV21-1; d_gene: .; abundance: .; CDR3aa: CASSKEGLAGLYSSTDTQYF; CDR3nt: TGTGCCAGCAGCAAAGAGGGACTAGCGGGCCTGTATTCTAGCACAGATACGCAGTATTTT
j_gene: TRBJ1-1; v_gene: TRBV4-2; d_gene: .; abundance: .; CDR3aa: CASSQEDRTNTEAFF; CDR3nt: TGTGCCAGCAGCCAAGAGGACCGGACTAACACTGAAGCTTTCTTT
j_gene: TRBJ2-3; v_gene: TRBV29-1; d_gene: .; abundance: .; CDR3aa: CSHQEVSDTQYF; CDR3nt: TGCAGCCACCAGGAGGTCTCAGATACGCAGTATTTT
j_gene: TRBJ2-1; v_gene: TRBV6-2/TRBV6-3; d_gene: TRBD2; abundance: .; CDR3aa: CASRGTSGRTSSSYNEQFF; CDR3nt: TGTGCCAGCAGAGGAACTAGCGGGAGAACCTCGAGCTCCTACAATGAGCAGTTCTTC
j_gene: TRBJ2-2; v_gene: TRBV21-1; d_gene: .; abundance: few; CDR3aa: CASRWSLNTGELFF; CDR3nt: TGTGCCAGCAGGTGGTCTCTGAACACCGGGGAGCTGTTTTTT
j_gene: TRBJ1-1; v_gene: TRBV5-4; d_gene: .; abundance: .; CDR3aa: CASSQNRDRNTEAFF; CDR3nt: TGTGCCAGCAGCCAAAATCGCGACAGGAACACTGAAGCTTTCTTT
j_gene: TRBJ2-5; v_gene: TRBV12-3/TRBV12-4; d_gene: TRBD1; abundance: .; CDR3aa: CASTPWNRGIETQYF; CDR3nt: TGTGCCAGCACCCCGTGGAACAGGGGGATTGAGACCCAGTACTTC
j_gene: TRBJ1-3; v_gene: TRBV11-2; d_gene: .; abundance: few; CDR3aa: CASSLDEEGTSGNTIYF; CDR3nt: TGTGCCAGCAGCTTAGATGAAGAGGGAACTTCTGGAAACACCATATATTTT
j_gene: TRBJ2-7; v_gene: TRBV19; d_gene: .; abundance: .; CDR3aa: CASSGRLQGSEQYF; CDR3nt: TGTGCCAGTAGTGGACGGCTCCAAGGGTCGGAGCAGTACTTC
j_gene: TRBJ1-2; v_gene: TRBV27; d_gene: .; abundance: .; CDR3aa: CASSLDPTFPSNYGYTF; CDR3nt: TGTGCCAGCAGTTTGGACCCGACATTCCCCTCTAACTATGGCTACACCTTC
j_gene: TRBJ2-7; v_gene: TRBV14; d_gene: TRBD2; abundance: .; CDR3aa: CASSQDSGGLEQYF; CDR3nt: TGTGCCAGCAGCCAAGATTCGGGGGGTTTGGAGCAGTACTTC
j_gene: TRBJ2-1; v_gene: TRBV3-1; d_gene: .; abundance: few; CDR3aa: CASSPGPSPPFF; CDR3nt: TGTGCCAGCAGCCCGGGACCCAGCCCGCCGTTCTTC
j_gene: TRBJ2-1; v_gene: TRBV13; d_gene: TRBD2; abundance: few; CDR3aa: CASSSGLGNYNEQFF; CDR3nt: TGTGCCAGCAGCTCCGGACTAGGCAATTACAATGAGCAGTTCTTC
j_gene: TRBJ1-2; v_gene: TRBV3-1; d_gene: TRBD1; abundance: .; CDR3aa: CASSQDGTGGTRDGYTF; CDR3nt: TGTGCCAGCAGCCAAGATGGGACAGGGGGCACGCGGGACGGCTACACCTTC
j_gene: TRBJ2-1; v_gene: TRBV14; d_gene: TRBD2; abundance: .; CDR3aa: CASSQDSASGRASYNEQFF; CDR3nt: TGTGCCAGCAGCCAAGATTCGGCTAGCGGGAGGGCATCCTACAATGAGCAGTTCTTC
j_gene: TRBJ2-7; v_gene: TRBV19; d_gene: .; abundance: few; CDR3aa: CASSRGETYEQYF; CDR3nt: TGTGCCAGTAGTCGCGGGGAAACCTACGAGCAGTACTTC
j_gene: TRBJ1-1; v_gene: TRBV18; d_gene: .; abundance: .; CDR3aa: CASSPIDSLNTEAFF; CDR3nt: TGTGCCAGCTCACCTATAGACAGCCTGAACACTGAAGCTTTCTTT
j_gene: TRBJ1-5; v_gene: TRBV12-3/TRBV12-4; d_gene: .; abundance: .; CDR3aa: CASSRGLNHNQPQHF; CDR3nt: TGTGCCAGCAGCCGCGGGCTCAACCATAATCAGCCCCAGCATTTT
j_gene: TRBJ2-2; v_gene: TRBV5-1; d_gene: TRBD2; abundance: many; CDR3aa: CASSLGLAGNTGELFF; CDR3nt: TGCGCCAGCAGCTTGGGACTAGCGGGGAACACCGGGGAGCTGTTTTTT
j_gene: TRBJ1-2; v_gene: TRBV7-6; d_gene: TRBD1; abundance: .; CDR3aa: CASSPGTGQYYGYTF; CDR3nt: TGTGCCAGCAGCCCCGGGACAGGGCAATACTATGGCTACACCTTC